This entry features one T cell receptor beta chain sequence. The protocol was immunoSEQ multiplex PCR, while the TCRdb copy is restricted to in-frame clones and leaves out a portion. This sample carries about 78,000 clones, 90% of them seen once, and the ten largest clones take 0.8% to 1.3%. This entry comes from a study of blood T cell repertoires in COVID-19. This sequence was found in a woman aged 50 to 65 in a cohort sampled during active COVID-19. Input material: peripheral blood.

Here the CDR3 reads CASSLGRQSGYTF. The CDR3 DNA reads TGCGCCAGCAGCTTGGGCCGACAGAGCGGCTACACCTTC. The chain combines TRBV5-1 with TRBJ1-2, with a weak D call TRBD1 (5 bases). This CDR3 has 13 residues. V gave up 0 bases and J gave up 8 bases, with 11 bases separating them. Germline-derived CDR1 and CDR2 are SGHRS and YFSETQ.